The following is a TCR beta chain sequence with its context. The data are from a study of CD8 T cells in Susac syndrome. The CDR3 totals 14 residues. V dropped 0 bases and J dropped 4 bases, with 9 bases sitting between them. CDR1 is LGHDT and CDR2 is YNNKEL in the germline V gene (reference sequence). CD8+ and CD4+ T cells were negatively isolated; TEMRA cells were FACS-enriched. With random hexamers, roughly 0.45 to 1 ug RNA was reverse transcribed. Amplification of TCR beta CDR3 spanned 54 Vbeta and 13 Jbeta via immunoSEQ multiplex PCR. One entry per CDR3 protein results from TCRdb running MiXCR on the immunoSEQ multiplex PCR reads. The top ten hold 0.11% of the sample, which has approximately 71,000 distinct CDR3 sequences, approximately 96% seen once.

The specimen was CD4+ T cells from PBMCs. This chain joins TRBV3-1 and TRBJ2-5; the D gene is possibly TRBD1 (6 bases). This sequence originates from a human donor with multiple sclerosis. CDR3 sequence (DNA): TGTGCCAGCAGCCAAGATGCCAGGGGAGAGACCCAGTACTTC. Protein product: CASSQDARGETQYF.